This T cell receptor (beta chain) is drawn from a study of blood T cell repertoires in COVID-19. As for the study in general: Collection of acute and convalescent COVID-19 samples took place in the United States, Italy and Spain.

Authors' data handling: Reference gene primer amplification yielded estimated nucleated cell counts. The method was immunoSEQ multiplex PCR; TCRdb's version includes in-frame clones alone and lacks a portion of them. V, J and clone size are taken as reported in that table, and D and trimming were inferred from the DNA itself. The data contain about 50,000 clones, about 89% of them singletons. V lost 6 bases and J lost 8, with 19 bases in between. This CDR3 is built from 14 residues. Germline CDR1 MNHEY, CDR2 SMNVEV (reference sequence). This clone was detected only a few times. The chain links TRBV27 to TRBJ1-1, with a weak D call TRBD1 (5 bases). The material sequenced was peripheral blood. The TCR originated in a man aged 60 to 69 with active or convalescent COVID-19. CDR3 region: CASRIGGGKREAFF. The CDR3 nucleotides are TGTGCCAGCAGGATTGGGGGGGGAAAAAGGGAAGCTTTCTTT.